The 32 T cell receptor beta chains presented below share a single source sample, sequenced in a study of OX40 agonist ivuxolimab in advanced cancers. Assay used: immunoSEQ multiplex PCR; TCRdb lists only in-frame clones, some missing. The table records more than 45,000 clones, about 90% of them present only once. The sequenced sample was CD4+ or CD8+ T cells sorted from blood, obtained in a trial of the OX40 agonist ivuxolimab. These receptors all stem from an adult with an advanced solid tumor such as melanoma, head and neck, liver or kidney cancer.

V usage is TRBV19 and J usage is TRBJ2-3; maybe TRBD1 (6 bases). The CDR3 has 15 residues. The germline gives CDR1 LNHDA, CDR2 SQIVND (reference sequence). V was pared by 3 bases and J by 5 bases, with 15 bases between. The CDR3 loop reads CASSILGQKQDTQYF. Written as DNA, the CDR3 is TGTGCCAGTAGTATCCTAGGACAGAAACAAGATACGCAGTATTTT.

V gene TRBV28 combines with J gene TRBJ2-3; D perhaps matches TRBD2 (6 bases). Trimming removed 2 bases at V and 5 bases at J, with 11 bases between. This CDR3 region has 14 residues. Germline CDR1 reads MDHEN; CDR2 reads SYDVKM. The CDR3: CASSLDGREDTQYF. In DNA form, the CDR3 reads TGTGCCAGCAGTTTAGACGGGAGAGAAGATACGCAGTATTTT.

V gene TRBV11-2 combines with J gene TRBJ2-5; D is perhaps TRBD1 (6 bases). The ends were cut back, 8 bases at V and 5 bases at J, with 21 bases in the middle. The CDR3 extends over 15 amino acids. The germline V gene encodes CDR1 SGHAT and CDR2 FQNNGV. CDR3 sequence: CASALGGTQGETQYF. In DNA, the CDR3 is TGTGCCAGCGCGCTAGGCGGCACCCAGGGGGAGACCCAGTACTTC.

This clone showed up just once. The V and J genes are TRBV28 and TRBJ2-5; weak D call: TRBD1 (5 bases). V lost 5 bases and J 2 bases, leaving 21 bases between the germline ends. There are 17 residues in the CDR3. CDR1 MDHEN and CDR2 SYDVKM come from the germline V gene. The CDR3 DNA sequence: TGTGCCAGCAGTGGAATCCCCAGGGAATTGGGGCAAGAGACCCAGTACTTC. It encodes CASSGIPRELGQETQYF. The variable domain in full, completed from reference TRBV28 and TRBJ2-5, reads DVKVTQSSRYLVKRTGEKVFLECVQDMDHENMFWYRQDPGLGLRLIYFSYDVKMKEKGDIPEGYSVSREKKERFSLILESASTNQTSMYLCASSGIPRELGQETQYFGPGTRLLVL.

The rearrangement uses TRBV11-2 and TRBJ2-5; TRBD2 agrees at 8 bases. V shed 1 base and J 5 bases; nucleotides not matched to a gene: 6. CDR3 length: 15 residues. The germline CDR1 and CDR2 sequences are SGHAT and FQNNGV. CDR3 sequence (DNA): TGTGCCAGCAGCTTAGCGGGAGGGGTCTCTGAGACCCAGTACTTC. It encodes CASSLAGGVSETQYF.

The V gene is TRBV6-5, the J gene TRBJ1-5; no firm D call. Trimming stripped 2 bases from V and 4 bases from J, with 12 bases between. This CDR3 contains 15 residues. The V gene's germline CDR1 is MNHEY and CDR2 SVGAGI. The CDR3 DNA follows: TGTGCCAGCAGTTACGGTCGGCCCGGTAATCAGCCCCAGCATTTT. Translation gives CASSYGRPGNQPQHF.

This chain connects TRBV5-8 to TRBJ2-2; 10 nucleotides align to TRBD2. J gave up 4 bases and V 0 bases, and 6 bases lay outside the gene matches. The germline gives CDR1 SGHTS, CDR2 YDEGEE. This CDR3 contains 17 residues. Here the CDR3 reads CASSLARTSGATGELFF. CDR3 in DNA: TGTGCCAGCAGCTTGGCCCGGACTAGCGGAGCCACCGGGGAGCTGTTTTTT.

This clone has more than one count but fewer than ten. V usage is TRBV6-1 and J usage is TRBJ2-1, with 10 bases fitting TRBD1. The CDR3 is 14 residues long. Germline trimming cut 8 bases from V and 7 bases from J; bases unmatched to any gene: 8. CDR1 is MNHNS and CDR2 is SASEGT in the germline V gene. CDR3 DNA sequence: TGTGCCAGCGAACCCGGGACAGGGGTTAATGAGCAGTTCTTC. Its protein product is CASEPGTGVNEQFF.

J is TRBJ2-7 and V is TRBV5-6, with 9 nucleotides matching TRBD1. The CDR3 is made up of 14 amino acids. Germline CDR1 reads SGHDT; CDR2 reads YYEEEE. The V gene end was trimmed by 4 bases and the J gene end by 2 bases; junction bases not matched to a gene: 4. This chain's CDR3 is CASSAGQGTYEQYF. Here the CDR3 DNA reads TGTGCCAGCAGCGCAGGACAGGGGACCTACGAGCAGTACTTC. Filled out from reference TRBV5-6 and TRBJ2-7, the complete variable domain reads DAGVTQSPTHLIKTRGQQVTLRCSPKSGHDTVSWYQQALGQGPQFIFQYYEEEERQRGNFPDRFSGHQFPNYSSELNVNALLLGDSALYLCASSAGQGTYEQYFGPGTRLTVT.

V gene TRBV27 combines with J gene TRBJ2-2; D is uncertain. This CDR3 spans 12 amino acids. Trimming removed 1 base at V and 6 bases at J, with 3 bases between. CDR1 and CDR2 (germline): MNHEY, SMNVEV (reference sequence). The DNA for the CDR3 is TGTGCCAGCAGTTTATATCCCGGGGAGCTGTTTTTT. Its protein is CASSLYPGELFF.

This chain connects TRBV7-9 to TRBJ2-5; 8 bases agree with TRBD1. The V gene's germline CDR1 is SEHNR and CDR2 FQNEAQ (reference sequence). Germline trimming cut 1 base from V and 7 bases from J; bases unmatched to any gene: 2. This CDR3 has 13 residues. CDR3 nucleotide sequence: TGTGCCAGCAGCTTAGACAGGGGGGCGACCCAGTACTTC. This encodes CASSLDRGATQYF.

The CDR3 nucleotides are TGTGCCAGCAGCTTTAGCGGGAGCGTGGGAGATACGCAGTATTTT. Its translation: CASSFSGSVGDTQYF. The chain has TRBV7-9 and TRBJ2-3, with 9 bases matching TRBD2. The V gene's germline CDR1 is SEHNR and CDR2 FQNEAQ (reference sequence). The CDR3 length is 15 residues. Unmatched junction bases numbered 6, after V lost 3 bases and J lost 5 bases. The full variable domain, completed using reference TRBV7-9 and TRBJ2-3, is DTGVSQNPRHKITKRGQNVTFRCDPISEHNRLYWYRQTLGQGPEFLTYFQNEAQLEKSRLLSDRFSAERPKGSFSTLEIQRTEQGDSAMYLCASSFSGSVGDTQYFGPGTRLTVL.

The rearrangement links TRBV29-1 to TRBJ2-4; perhaps TRBD1 as D (5 bases). CDR1 and CDR2 from the germline V gene are SQVTM and ANQGSEA. CDR3 length: 15 amino acids. V was shortened by 3 bases and J by 1 base, with 13 bases between the two germline ends. The CDR3 region is CSVDVGVEAKNIQYF. In DNA, the CDR3 is TGCAGCGTTGATGTAGGGGTGGAGGCCAAAAACATTCAGTACTTC.

The genes are TRBV5-4 and TRBJ2-5, with D perhaps matching TRBD1 (5 bases). The V and J ends lost 1 base and 1 base respectively, with 11 bases between them. The CDR3 runs 15 residues. In germline, CDR1 is SGHNT, CDR2 YYREEE (reference sequence). CDR3 DNA: TGTGCCAGCAGCTTGAGTCCAGGGTCCCAAGAGACCCAGTACTTC. Amino acids: CASSLSPGSQETQYF.

J is TRBJ2-4 and V is TRBV5-8; the D is unclear. Trimming removed 4 bases from V and 5 bases from J, with 10 bases in between. The CDR3 is 13 residues long. The germline CDR1 and CDR2 sequences are SGHTS and YDEGEE. DNA of the CDR3: TGTGCCAGCAGCGGTGACTCACAAAACATTCAGTACTTC. This translates into CASSGDSQNIQYF.

This sequence joins TRBV12-2 and TRBJ2-7; the D call TRBD2 from the table was never checked on the DNA. TRBV12-2 is a pseudogene locus. The CDR3 runs to 18 residues. The CDR3 DNA is TGTGCAAGTCGCTTAGCGCACTCACGGACTAGCAGCCCCTACGAGCAGTACTTC. This gives the protein CASRLAHSRTSSPYEQYF.

CDR3 residues: CASSQEGGGVGNTGELFF. CDR3 nucleotides: TGCGCCAGCAGCCAAGAAGGAGGTGGAGTCGGAAACACCGGGGAGCTGTTTTTT. J is TRBJ2-2 and V is TRBV4-1; TRBD2 is a possible D gene (5 bases). The length of the CDR3 is 18 residues. Trimming removed 0 bases from V and 2 bases from J, with 16 bases in between. From germline, CDR1 is MGHRA and CDR2 YSYEKL.

The J gene is TRBJ2-7, the V gene TRBV4-1, with TRBD2 identical over 7 bases. The V gene's germline CDR1 is MGHRA and CDR2 YSYEKL. The CDR3 totals 16 residues. V lost 0 bases to trimming and J lost 0 bases; unmatched junction nucleotides: 5. CDR3 residues: CASSQDPLADSYEQYF. CDR3 DNA: TGCGCCAGCAGCCAAGATCCCCTAGCGGACTCCTACGAGCAGTACTTC.

The chain recombines TRBV9 with TRBJ2-7; 8 bases align to TRBD1. This CDR3 region has 14 residues. V was pared by 0 bases and J by 5 bases, with 4 bases of the junction left unmatched. In germline, CDR1 is SGDLS, CDR2 YYNGEE. The CDR3 nucleotides read TGTGCCAGCAGCGTAGGCCAGGGGGCCGACGAGCAGTACTTC. Amino acid sequence: CASSVGQGADEQYF.

This sequence joins TRBV19 and TRBJ1-1; no clear D. Germline lookup yields CDR1 LNHDA and CDR2 SQIVND (reference sequence). The CDR3 has 17 amino acids. V was cut by 1 base and J by 2 bases, with 17 bases left in between. The CDR3 protein is CASSIVLRAGFNTEAFF. The CDR3 DNA is TGTGCCAGTAGTATAGTCCTCCGTGCGGGGTTTAACACTGAAGCTTTCTTT.

The chain recombines TRBV7-8 with TRBJ1-4; 8 positions match TRBD1. Trimming cost V 5 bases and J 5 bases; bases outside gene matches: 7. The CDR3 totals 15 residues. Per the germline V gene, CDR1 is SGHVS and CDR2 is FQNEAQ. The DNA of the CDR3 is TGTGCCAGCAGCCCGCGACGGACAGGGAATGAAAAACTGTTTTTT. Translating gives CASSPRRTGNEKLFF. The full variable domain, its missing parts supplied by reference TRBV7-8 and TRBJ1-4, is GAGVSQSPRYKVAKRGQDVALRCDPISGHVSLFWYQQALGQGPEFLTYFQNEAQLDKSGLPSDRFFAERPEGSVSTLKIQRTQQEDSAVYLCASSPRRTGNEKLFFGSGTQLSVL.

This clone was recorded once. The chain carries TRBV9 and TRBJ2-1; 9 bases are shared with TRBD2. Germline V gene data show CDR1 as SGDLS and CDR2 as YYNGEE. This CDR3 region has 15 residues. V lost 2 bases to trimming and J lost 7 bases; unmatched junction nucleotides: 7. Here the CDR3 reads CASSVGSGSGNEQFF. For the CDR3, the DNA is TGTGCCAGCAGCGTGGGTAGCGGGAGTGGGAATGAGCAGTTCTTC.

This clone was observed a few times. J is TRBJ2-1 and V is TRBV4-2; 11 bases match TRBD2. Trimming removed 0 bases from V and 4 bases from J; junction bases left unmatched: 5. Looked up from germline, CDR1 is LGHNA and CDR2 is YNFKEQ. The CDR3 spans 17 residues. CDR3 nucleotides: TGTGCCAGCAGCCAAGAGTCGGCTAGCGGGAGGTACAATGAGCAGTTCTTC. Its protein is CASSQESASGRYNEQFF.

The J gene is TRBJ1-2, the V gene TRBV28; D is ambiguous. The CDR3 is 12 amino acids. Germline CDR1 and CDR2: MDHEN and SYDVKM. V was pared by 2 bases and J by 2 bases, with 3 bases between. The CDR3 nucleotides are TGTGCCAGCAGTTTACGGAACTATGGCTACACCTTC. Translation gives CASSLRNYGYTF.

V gene TRBV27 combines with J gene TRBJ1-5; possible D gene TRBD1, 6 bases. Per germline, CDR1 MNHEY and CDR2 SMNVEV (reference sequence). The CDR3 length is 12 residues. The germline V and J ends were trimmed by 8 bases and 4 bases, with 9 bases remaining between them. The CDR3 region is CASGQQNQPQHF. The CDR3 nucleotides are TGTGCCAGCGGACAGCAAAATCAGCCCCAGCATTTT.

A single count supports this clone. In nucleotides, the CDR3 is TGTGCCAGCAGCGATTCAGCGGGGGTAGCAGATACGCAGTATTTT. Its translation is CASSDSAGVADTQYF. This chain connects TRBV9 to TRBJ2-3; TRBD2 aligns across 8 bases. Trimming at V came to 3 bases and at J to 4 bases, leaving 7 bases not matched to a gene. CDR3 length: 15 residues. Germline assignment: CDR1 SGDLS and CDR2 YYNGEE.

The J gene is TRBJ2-4, the V gene TRBV7-9; 8 nucleotides agree with TRBD1. Germline assignment: CDR1 SEHNR and CDR2 FQNEAQ (reference sequence). V trimming: 1 base; J trimming: 3 bases; junction bases outside the gene matches: 5. The length of the CDR3 is 16 residues. The CDR3 region is CASSLGQGAGKNIQYF. Written as DNA, the CDR3 is TGTGCCAGCAGCTTAGGCCAGGGGGCTGGCAAAAACATTCAGTACTTC.

The V call is TRBV27, the J call TRBJ2-5, with 9 bases aligning to TRBD2. Germline V lookup: CDR1 MNHEY, CDR2 SMNVEV (reference sequence). The CDR3 has 14 amino acids. The J segment lost 5 bases and the V segment lost 6 bases, leaving 7 bases of the junction unmatched. Here the CDR3 DNA reads TGTGCCAGCAGGCCCGCGGGAGGGCGGGAGACCCAGTACTTC. The encoded protein is CASRPAGGRETQYF.

This sequence joins TRBV25-1 and TRBJ2-3, with D perhaps TRBD1 (5 bases). Trimming pared 6 bases from V and 4 bases from J, leaving 17 bases between. The length of the CDR3 is 15 residues. Germline CDR1 MGHDK, CDR2 SYGVNS. The CDR3, as DNA: TGTGCCAGCAGCCCCGGTGACAGCAGCGCAGATACGCAGTATTTT. Amino acids: CASSPGDSSADTQYF.

The CDR3 loop reads CSVEDRDPGKAGGYTF. The CDR3 DNA sequence: TGCAGCGTTGAGGACAGGGACCCTGGGAAGGCCGGTGGCTACACCTTC. This chain connects TRBV29-1 to TRBJ1-2; 8 bases map to TRBD1. There are 16 residues in the CDR3. Germline V gene sequence: CDR1 SQVTM, CDR2 ANQGSEA. V gave up 3 bases and J gave up 7 bases; unmatched junction bases: 16.

The chain is built from TRBV20-1 and TRBJ1-2; D is uncertain. This CDR3 contains 10 residues. Germline V gene lookup returns CDR1 DFQATT and CDR2 SNEGSKA (reference sequence). The V gene lost 6 bases and the J gene lost 8 bases, with 10 bases spanning the gap. The CDR3 loop is CSAAGPGYTF. The CDR3 nucleotides read TGCAGTGCGGCCGGGCCGGGCTACACCTTC.

The rearrangement uses TRBV27 and TRBJ1-1; TRBD1 matches 8 bases. The length of the CDR3 is 14 residues. CDR1 and CDR2 from the germline V gene are MNHEY and SMNVEV (reference sequence). Trimming removed 7 bases from V and 1 base from J; junction bases left unmatched: 5. DNA of the CDR3: TGTGCCAGCACCCTTACAGGGGGGAACACTGAAGCTTTCTTT. Residues: CASTLTGGNTEAFF.